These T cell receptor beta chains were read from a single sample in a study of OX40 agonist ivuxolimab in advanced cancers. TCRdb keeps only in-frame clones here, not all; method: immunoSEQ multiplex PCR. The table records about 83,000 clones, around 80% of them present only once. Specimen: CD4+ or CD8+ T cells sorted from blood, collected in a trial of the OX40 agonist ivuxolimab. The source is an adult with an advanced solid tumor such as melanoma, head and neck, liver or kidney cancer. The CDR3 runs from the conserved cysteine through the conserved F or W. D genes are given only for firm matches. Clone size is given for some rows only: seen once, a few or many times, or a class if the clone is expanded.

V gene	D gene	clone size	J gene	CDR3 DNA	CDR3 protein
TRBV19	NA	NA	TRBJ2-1	TGTGCCAGTAGTATGAGAGGGCAGGTGGGCAATGAGCAGTTCTTC	CASSMRGQVGNEQFF
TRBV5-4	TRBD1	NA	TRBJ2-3	TGTGCCAGCAGCTTGACAGGGGGCAATATAGGTACGCAGTATTTT	CASSLTGGNIGTQYF
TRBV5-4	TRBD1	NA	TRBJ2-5	TGTGCCAGCAGCCTCCCGGGACAGGGAGGGGAGACCCAGTACTTC	CASSLPGQGGETQYF
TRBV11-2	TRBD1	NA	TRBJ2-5	TGTGCCAGCAGCTTAGCGACAGGGAGCCAAGAGACCCAGTACTTC	CASSLATGSQETQYF
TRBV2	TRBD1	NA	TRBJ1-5	TGTGCCAGCAGTCGGACAGGGAGCAATCAGCCCCAGCATTTT	CASSRTGSNQPQHF
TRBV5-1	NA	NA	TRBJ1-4	TGCGCCAGCAGCTTGGCGCCTACAACTAATGAAAAACTGTTTTTT	CASSLAPTTNEKLFF
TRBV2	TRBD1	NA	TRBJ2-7	TGTGCCAGCTCCTTGACAGGGGCCGGCGAGCAGTACTTC	CASSLTGAGEQYF
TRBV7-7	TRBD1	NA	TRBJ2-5	TGTGCTAGCAGCTGGGGGGACAGGGACCAAGAGACCCAGTACTTC	CASSWGDRDQETQYF
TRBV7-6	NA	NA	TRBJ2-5	TGTGCCAGCAGCTTAGAGGCAAGGACCCAGTACTTC	CASSLEARTQYF
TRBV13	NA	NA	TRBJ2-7	TGTGCCAGCAGCTTGGGCAGGCCCTACGAGCAGTACTTC	CASSLGRPYEQYF
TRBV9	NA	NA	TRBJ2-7	TGTGCCAGCAGCGTCGGACCTCTTTACGAGCAGTACTTC	CASSVGPLYEQYF
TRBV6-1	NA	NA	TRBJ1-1	TGTGCCAGCACCCCCTCGGGGGGGCAAGCTTTCTTT	CASTPSGGQAFF
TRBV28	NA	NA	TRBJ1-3	TGTGCCAGCAGCCCCCGGAGACAATGGGGAAACACCATATATTTT	CASSPRRQWGNTIYF
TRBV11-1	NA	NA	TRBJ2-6	TGTGCCAGCAGCCCCTCTCAGGGGCCTTTAAGCTCTGGGGCCAACGTCCTGACTTTC	CASSPSQGPLSSGANVLTF
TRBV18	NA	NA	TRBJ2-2	TGTGCCAGCTCCCGGGACGGGGCGAACACCGGGGAGCTGTTTTTT	CASSRDGANTGELFF
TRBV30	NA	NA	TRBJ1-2	TGTGCCTGGAGTCTCAAGGGGGACTATGGCTACACCTTC	CAWSLKGDYGYTF
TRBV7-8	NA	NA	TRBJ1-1	TGTGCCAGCAGCTTAGACCCTGGGAACACTGAAGCTTTCTTT	CASSLDPGNTEAFF
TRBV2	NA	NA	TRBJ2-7	TGTGCCAGCGCAGCAAAAGGGTTAAGAGGTCTTGGGGCACAGCAGTACTTC	CASAAKGLRGLGAQQYF
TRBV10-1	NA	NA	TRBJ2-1	TGCGCCAGCAGTGAAAGGAGATCCACAGGGCCCGAGCAGTTCTTC	CASSERRSTGPEQFF
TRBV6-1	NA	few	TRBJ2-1	TGTGCCAGCTCACTTCGGGGGTTCGACAATGAGCAGTTCTTC	CASSLRGFDNEQFF
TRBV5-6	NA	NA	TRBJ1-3	TGTGCCAGCAGGTCGACAAACCCGGGATATGGAAACACCATATATTTT	CASRSTNPGYGNTIYF
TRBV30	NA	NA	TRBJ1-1	TGTGCCTGGAGTGGGGCAGGAATCCGCACTGAAGCTTTCTTT	CAWSGAGIRTEAFF
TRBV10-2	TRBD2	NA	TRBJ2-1	TGCGCCAGCAGTGAGCCGGCGGGGGTCTACAATGAGCAGTTCTTC	CASSEPAGVYNEQFF
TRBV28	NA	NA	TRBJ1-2	TGTGCCAGCAGGTTCGTCGGGGGAGGCTACACCTTC	CASRFVGGGYTF
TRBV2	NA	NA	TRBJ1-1	TGTGCCAGCAGCCCCGAGAGGCTCGACACTGAAGCTTTCTTT	CASSPERLDTEAFF
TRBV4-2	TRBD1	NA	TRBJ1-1	TGTGCCAGCAGCCAAGATATTAGGGGGCAGATGAACACTGAAGCTTTCTTT	CASSQDIRGQMNTEAFF
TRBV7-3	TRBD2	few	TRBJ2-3	TGTGCCAGCAGCCTAATAGGGACTAGCGGGGGGGCCACAGATACGCAGTATTTT	CASSLIGTSGGATDTQYF
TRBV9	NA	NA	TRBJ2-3	TGTGCCAGCAGCACCGGACCAAGCACAGATACGCAGTATTTT	CASSTGPSTDTQYF
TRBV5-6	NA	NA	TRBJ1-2	TGTGCCAGCAGCCCACAGGGTAACTATGGCTACACCTTC	CASSPQGNYGYTF
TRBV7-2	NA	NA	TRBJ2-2	TGTGCCAGCACCCGGGACGGACCGAACACCGGGGAGCTGTTTTTT	CASTRDGPNTGELFF
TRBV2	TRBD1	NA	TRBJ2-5	TGTGCCAGCCATACCGGACAGGGGGCGCCTGGGGGAGAGACCCAGTACTTC	CASHTGQGAPGGETQYF
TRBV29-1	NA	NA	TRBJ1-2	TGCAGCGTTGATCGGGAAGCGAGCTATGGCTACACCTTC	CSVDREASYGYTF
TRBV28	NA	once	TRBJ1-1	TGTGCCAGCAGTTTATTGCCCGGGGCAGCCTTTGAAGCTTTCTTT	CASSLLPGAAFEAFF
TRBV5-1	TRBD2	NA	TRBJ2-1	TGCGCCAGCAGCGCGCTAGCGGGGGGGCACAATGAGCAGTTCTTC	CASSALAGGHNEQFF
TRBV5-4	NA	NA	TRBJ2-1	TGTGCCAGCAGCTTGGACAGGAGCTCCTACAATGAGCAGTTCTTC	CASSLDRSSYNEQFF
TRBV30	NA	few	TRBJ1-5	TGTGCCTGGAGTGAGGGGTATCAGCCCCAGCATTTT	CAWSEGYQPQHF
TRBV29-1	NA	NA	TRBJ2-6	TGCAGCGTTCTCGCCTCTGGGGCCAACGTCCTGACTTTC	CSVLASGANVLTF
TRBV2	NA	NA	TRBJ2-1	TGTGCCAGCAGCCGGAACACGTACAATGAGCAGTTCTTC	CASSRNTYNEQFF
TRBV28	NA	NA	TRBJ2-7	TGTGCCAGCAGGGAGGGGTCCTACGAGCAGTACTTC	CASREGSYEQYF
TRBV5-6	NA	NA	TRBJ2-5	TGTGCCAGCAGCTTCGGGCAGGAGACCCAGTACTTC	CASSFGQETQYF
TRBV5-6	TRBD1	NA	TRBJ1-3	TGTGCCAGCAGCCGACAGGGTTCTGGAAACACCATATATTTT	CASSRQGSGNTIYF
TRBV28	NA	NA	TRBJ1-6	TGTGCCAGCAGAAGACAGAATTCACCCCTCCACTTT	CASRRQNSPLHF
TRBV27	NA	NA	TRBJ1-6	TGTGCCAGCAGTCCCCGGGTGCGTACACCCCTCCACTTT	CASSPRVRTPLHF
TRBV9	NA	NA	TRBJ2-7	TGTGCCAGCAGCGCAACTTCCCTGCCCTTTGGCGAGCAGTACTTC	CASSATSLPFGEQYF
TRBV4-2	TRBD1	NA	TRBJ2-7	TGTGCCAGCAGCCCCCGGGACAGGGCCTACGAGCAGTACTTC	CASSPRDRAYEQYF